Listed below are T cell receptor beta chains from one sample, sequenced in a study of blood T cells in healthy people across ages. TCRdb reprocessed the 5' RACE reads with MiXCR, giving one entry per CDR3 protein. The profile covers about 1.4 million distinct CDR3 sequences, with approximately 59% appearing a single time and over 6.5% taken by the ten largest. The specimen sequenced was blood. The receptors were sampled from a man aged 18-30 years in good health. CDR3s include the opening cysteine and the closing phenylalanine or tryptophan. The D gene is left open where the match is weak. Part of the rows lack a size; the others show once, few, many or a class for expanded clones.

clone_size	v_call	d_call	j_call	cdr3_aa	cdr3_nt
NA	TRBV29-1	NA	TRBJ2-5	CSAAHGLGETQYF	TGCAGCGCTGCCCATGGGCTAGGAGAGACCCAGTACTTC
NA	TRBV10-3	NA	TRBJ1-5	CAISPRQGNQPQHF	TGTGCCATCAGCCCGAGACAGGGCAATCAGCCCCAGCATTTT
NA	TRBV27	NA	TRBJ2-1	CAGSLPGVGEQFF	TGTGCCGGCAGTTTACCAGGGGTCGGTGAGCAGTTCTTC
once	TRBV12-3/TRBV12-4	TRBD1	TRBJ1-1	CASSLPGGRGNTEAFF	TGTGCCAGCAGTCTTCCAGGGGGCAGAGGGAACACTGAAGCTTTCTTT
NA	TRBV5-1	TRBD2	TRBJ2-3	CASSPTSTADTQYF	TGCGCCAGCAGTCCGACTAGCACGGCAGATACGCAGTATTTT
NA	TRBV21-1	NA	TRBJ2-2	CAPAQGGRTGELFF	TGTGCCCCGGCTCAGGGGGGCCGCACCGGGGAGCTGTTTTTT
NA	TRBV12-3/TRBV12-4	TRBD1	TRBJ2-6	CASSHVGTGFGANVLTF	TGTGCCAGCAGCCATGTGGGGACAGGGTTTGGGGCCAACGTCCTGACTTTC
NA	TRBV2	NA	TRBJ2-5	CASLGQQETQYF	TGTGCCAGTCTGGGACAACAAGAGACCCAGTACTTC
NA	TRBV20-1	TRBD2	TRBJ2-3	CSARTSGGVADTQYF	TGCAGTGCTAGAACTAGCGGGGGGGTTGCAGATACGCAGTATTTT
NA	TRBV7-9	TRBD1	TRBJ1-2	CASSTRDRDGYTF	TGTGCCAGCAGCACCCGGGACAGGGATGGCTACACCTTC
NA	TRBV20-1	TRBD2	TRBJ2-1	CSALNPSGGYNEQFF	TGCAGTGCACTCAACCCTAGCGGGGGCTACAATGAGCAGTTCTTC
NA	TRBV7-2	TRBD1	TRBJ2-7	CASSHTTDRGREQYF	TGTGCCAGCAGCCACACAACGGACAGGGGGCGCGAGCAGTACTTC
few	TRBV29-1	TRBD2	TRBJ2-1	CSSNGGSSYNEQFF	TGCAGCTCCAACGGGGGGAGCTCCTACAATGAGCAGTTCTTC
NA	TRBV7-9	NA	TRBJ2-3	CASSFIGRPGTDTQYF	TGTGCCAGCAGCTTCATCGGCCGACCAGGCACAGATACGCAGTATTTT
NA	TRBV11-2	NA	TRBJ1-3	CASSLAGGVSGNTIYF	TGTGCCAGCAGCTTGGCCGGAGGAGTCTCTGGAAACACCATATATTTT
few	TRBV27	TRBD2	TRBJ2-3	CASSLSVGGTSTDTQYF	TGTGCCAGCAGTTTATCGGTCGGGGGGACCTCCACAGATACGCAGTATTTT
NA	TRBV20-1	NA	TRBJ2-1	CSVSVGALQLTLDEQFF	TGCAGTGTCAGTGTCGGAGCGCTCCAATTAACACTGGATGAGCAGTTCTTC
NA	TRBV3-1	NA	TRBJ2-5	CASSPRVSVHNEQYF	TGTGCCAGCAGCCCTCGGGTCTCCGTCCACAATGAGCAGTACTTC
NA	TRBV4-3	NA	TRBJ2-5	CASSITPGNGGQQYF	TGCGCCAGCAGCATTACCCCGGGGAACGGCGGCCAGCAGTACTTC
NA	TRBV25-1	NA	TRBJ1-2	CASSELGDSGYTF	TGTGCCAGCAGTGAATTGGGCGACAGCGGCTACACCTTC
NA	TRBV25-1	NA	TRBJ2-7	CASSEVGDRTHEQYF	TGTGCCAGCAGTGAAGTAGGGGACCGAACCCACGAGCAGTACTTC
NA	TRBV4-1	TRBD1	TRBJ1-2	CASSQTDRGYGYTF	TGCGCCAGCAGCCAAACGGACAGGGGCTATGGCTACACCTTC
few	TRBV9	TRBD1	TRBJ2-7	CASGQGSNEQYF	TGTGCCAGCGGACAGGGGTCCAACGAGCAGTACTTC
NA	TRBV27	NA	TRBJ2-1	CAGSLAGSYNEQFF	TGTGCCGGCAGTTTGGCGGGGTCCTACAATGAGCAGTTCTTC
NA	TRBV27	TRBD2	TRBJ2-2	CASSSHPSGGPNTGELFF	TGTGCCAGCAGTTCACACCCAAGCGGGGGCCCGAACACCGGGGAGCTGTTTTTT
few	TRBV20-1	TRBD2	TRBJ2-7	CSARLAGPYEQYF	TGCAGTGCTAGACTAGCGGGACCCTACGAGCAGTACTTC
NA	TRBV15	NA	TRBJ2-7	CATSNSEQIEQYF	TGTGCCACCAGCAATTCGGAGCAGATCGAGCAGTACTTC
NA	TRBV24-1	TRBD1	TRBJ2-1	CATSDVGTGKFHEQFF	TGTGCCACCAGTGATGTCGGGACAGGGAAGTTTCATGAGCAGTTCTTC
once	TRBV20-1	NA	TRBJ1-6	CSARDSRGTSPLHF	TGCAGTGCTAGAGATTCTCGGGGCACTTCACCCCTCCACTTT
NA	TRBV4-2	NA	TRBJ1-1	CASSRRGSAFF	TGTGCCAGCAGCCGAAGGGGTTCGGCTTTCTTT
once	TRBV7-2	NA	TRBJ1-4	CASSSLGYGNEKLFF	TGTGCCAGCAGCTCTCTGGGATACGGTAATGAAAAACTGTTTTTT
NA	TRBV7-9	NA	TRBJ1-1	CASSFGVLAEAFF	TGTGCCAGCAGCTTTGGGGTCCTCGCTGAAGCTTTCTTT
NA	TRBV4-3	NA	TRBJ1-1	CASSRISRGDTEAFF	TGCGCCAGCAGCCGAATATCCAGAGGGGACACTGAAGCTTTCTTT
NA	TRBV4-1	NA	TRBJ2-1	CASSQEGYGRNEQFF	TGCGCCAGCAGCCAAGAGGGGTATGGCAGGAATGAGCAGTTCTTC
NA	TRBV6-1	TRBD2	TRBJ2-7	CASRTSGGPVEQYF	TGTGCCAGCAGGACTAGCGGGGGACCAGTGGAGCAGTACTTC
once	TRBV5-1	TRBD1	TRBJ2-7	CASRPTGTQASYEQYF	TGCGCCAGCAGACCGACAGGGACCCAGGCGTCCTACGAGCAGTACTTC
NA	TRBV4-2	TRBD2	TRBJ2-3	CASSQLAGGSHTDTQYF	TGTGCCAGCAGCCAACTAGCGGGAGGGTCTCACACAGATACGCAGTATTTT
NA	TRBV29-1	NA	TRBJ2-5	CSVDLGQLQETQYF	TGCAGCGTTGACCTTGGACAGCTACAAGAGACCCAGTACTTC
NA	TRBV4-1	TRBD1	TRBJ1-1	CASSQATGVNTEAFF	TGCGCCAGCAGCCAAGCGACAGGGGTGAACACTGAAGCTTTCTTT
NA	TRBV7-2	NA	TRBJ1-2	CASSSFRAGRYGYTF	TGTGCCAGCAGCTCCTTCCGGGCAGGGCGCTATGGCTACACCTTC
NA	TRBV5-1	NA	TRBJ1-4	CASSGTTTPNEKLFF	TGCGCCAGCAGCGGAACGACAACACCCAATGAAAAACTGTTTTTT
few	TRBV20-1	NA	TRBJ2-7	CSANRGENYEQYF	TGCAGTGCTAACAGAGGAGAGAACTACGAGCAGTACTTC
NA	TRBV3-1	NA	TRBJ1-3	CASSQLVSSGNTIYF	TGTGCCAGCAGCCAACTCGTCAGCTCTGGAAACACCATATATTTT
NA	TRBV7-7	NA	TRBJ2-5	CASSQRGDLDGTQYF	TGTGCCAGCAGCCAAAGAGGGGACCTGGACGGGACCCAGTACTTC
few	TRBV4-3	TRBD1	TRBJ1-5	CASSQDRSRGLPQHF	TGCGCCAGCAGCCAAGATCGGAGCAGGGGGCTGCCCCAGCATTTT
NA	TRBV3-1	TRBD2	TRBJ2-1	CASSDPFAGGTNEQFF	TGTGCCAGCAGCGATCCCTTCGCGGGAGGGACTAATGAGCAGTTCTTC
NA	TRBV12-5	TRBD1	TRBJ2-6	CASGLVRDRASGANVLTF	TGTGCTAGTGGTTTGGTCAGGGACAGGGCCTCTGGGGCCAACGTCCTGACTTTC
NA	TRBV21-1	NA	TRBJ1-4	CASRGPKPTAGTGREKLFF	TGTGCCAGCAGAGGACCCAAACCTACAGCCGGGACAGGGAGGGAGAAACTGTTTTTT
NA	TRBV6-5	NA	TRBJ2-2	CASFGSTNTGELFF	TGTGCCAGCTTTGGGTCCACGAACACCGGGGAGCTGTTTTTT
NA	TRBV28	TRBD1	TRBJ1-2	CASSSGQGYNNGYGYTF	TGTGCCAGCAGTTCGGGACAGGGCTACAACAACGGCTATGGCTACACCTTC
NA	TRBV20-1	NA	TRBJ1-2	CSARGQGSNGYTF	TGCAGTGCCCGAGGGCAGGGATCGAATGGCTACACCTTC